This TCR beta chain is drawn from a study of T cell responses to AZD1222 COVID-19 vaccine. Study-wide points: Most donors were white British, females outnumbered males, and clonal diversity was possibly underestimated.

J lost 4 bases, V lost 0 bases, and 2 bases had no gene match. Germline V CDR1 and CDR2: SGHVS, FNYEAQ. The CDR3 runs to 15 residues. A note on this clone: The antigen remains unidentified.

Clones were sequenced by immunoSEQ multiplex PCR, and TCRdb holds only the in-frame ones, with some missing. The sample includes 110,000 to 150,000 clones, approximately 92% of them seen just once. This TCR was recovered from an adult in good health. The J gene is TRBJ2-1, the V gene TRBV7-6; 8 bases match TRBD2. Material: peripheral blood, obtained on day 0 of AZD1222 vaccination. The CDR3 coding sequence is TGTGCCAGCAGCTTAGCCCCGGGGGGGTACAATGAGCAGTTCTTC. The encoded protein is CASSLAPGGYNEQFF.